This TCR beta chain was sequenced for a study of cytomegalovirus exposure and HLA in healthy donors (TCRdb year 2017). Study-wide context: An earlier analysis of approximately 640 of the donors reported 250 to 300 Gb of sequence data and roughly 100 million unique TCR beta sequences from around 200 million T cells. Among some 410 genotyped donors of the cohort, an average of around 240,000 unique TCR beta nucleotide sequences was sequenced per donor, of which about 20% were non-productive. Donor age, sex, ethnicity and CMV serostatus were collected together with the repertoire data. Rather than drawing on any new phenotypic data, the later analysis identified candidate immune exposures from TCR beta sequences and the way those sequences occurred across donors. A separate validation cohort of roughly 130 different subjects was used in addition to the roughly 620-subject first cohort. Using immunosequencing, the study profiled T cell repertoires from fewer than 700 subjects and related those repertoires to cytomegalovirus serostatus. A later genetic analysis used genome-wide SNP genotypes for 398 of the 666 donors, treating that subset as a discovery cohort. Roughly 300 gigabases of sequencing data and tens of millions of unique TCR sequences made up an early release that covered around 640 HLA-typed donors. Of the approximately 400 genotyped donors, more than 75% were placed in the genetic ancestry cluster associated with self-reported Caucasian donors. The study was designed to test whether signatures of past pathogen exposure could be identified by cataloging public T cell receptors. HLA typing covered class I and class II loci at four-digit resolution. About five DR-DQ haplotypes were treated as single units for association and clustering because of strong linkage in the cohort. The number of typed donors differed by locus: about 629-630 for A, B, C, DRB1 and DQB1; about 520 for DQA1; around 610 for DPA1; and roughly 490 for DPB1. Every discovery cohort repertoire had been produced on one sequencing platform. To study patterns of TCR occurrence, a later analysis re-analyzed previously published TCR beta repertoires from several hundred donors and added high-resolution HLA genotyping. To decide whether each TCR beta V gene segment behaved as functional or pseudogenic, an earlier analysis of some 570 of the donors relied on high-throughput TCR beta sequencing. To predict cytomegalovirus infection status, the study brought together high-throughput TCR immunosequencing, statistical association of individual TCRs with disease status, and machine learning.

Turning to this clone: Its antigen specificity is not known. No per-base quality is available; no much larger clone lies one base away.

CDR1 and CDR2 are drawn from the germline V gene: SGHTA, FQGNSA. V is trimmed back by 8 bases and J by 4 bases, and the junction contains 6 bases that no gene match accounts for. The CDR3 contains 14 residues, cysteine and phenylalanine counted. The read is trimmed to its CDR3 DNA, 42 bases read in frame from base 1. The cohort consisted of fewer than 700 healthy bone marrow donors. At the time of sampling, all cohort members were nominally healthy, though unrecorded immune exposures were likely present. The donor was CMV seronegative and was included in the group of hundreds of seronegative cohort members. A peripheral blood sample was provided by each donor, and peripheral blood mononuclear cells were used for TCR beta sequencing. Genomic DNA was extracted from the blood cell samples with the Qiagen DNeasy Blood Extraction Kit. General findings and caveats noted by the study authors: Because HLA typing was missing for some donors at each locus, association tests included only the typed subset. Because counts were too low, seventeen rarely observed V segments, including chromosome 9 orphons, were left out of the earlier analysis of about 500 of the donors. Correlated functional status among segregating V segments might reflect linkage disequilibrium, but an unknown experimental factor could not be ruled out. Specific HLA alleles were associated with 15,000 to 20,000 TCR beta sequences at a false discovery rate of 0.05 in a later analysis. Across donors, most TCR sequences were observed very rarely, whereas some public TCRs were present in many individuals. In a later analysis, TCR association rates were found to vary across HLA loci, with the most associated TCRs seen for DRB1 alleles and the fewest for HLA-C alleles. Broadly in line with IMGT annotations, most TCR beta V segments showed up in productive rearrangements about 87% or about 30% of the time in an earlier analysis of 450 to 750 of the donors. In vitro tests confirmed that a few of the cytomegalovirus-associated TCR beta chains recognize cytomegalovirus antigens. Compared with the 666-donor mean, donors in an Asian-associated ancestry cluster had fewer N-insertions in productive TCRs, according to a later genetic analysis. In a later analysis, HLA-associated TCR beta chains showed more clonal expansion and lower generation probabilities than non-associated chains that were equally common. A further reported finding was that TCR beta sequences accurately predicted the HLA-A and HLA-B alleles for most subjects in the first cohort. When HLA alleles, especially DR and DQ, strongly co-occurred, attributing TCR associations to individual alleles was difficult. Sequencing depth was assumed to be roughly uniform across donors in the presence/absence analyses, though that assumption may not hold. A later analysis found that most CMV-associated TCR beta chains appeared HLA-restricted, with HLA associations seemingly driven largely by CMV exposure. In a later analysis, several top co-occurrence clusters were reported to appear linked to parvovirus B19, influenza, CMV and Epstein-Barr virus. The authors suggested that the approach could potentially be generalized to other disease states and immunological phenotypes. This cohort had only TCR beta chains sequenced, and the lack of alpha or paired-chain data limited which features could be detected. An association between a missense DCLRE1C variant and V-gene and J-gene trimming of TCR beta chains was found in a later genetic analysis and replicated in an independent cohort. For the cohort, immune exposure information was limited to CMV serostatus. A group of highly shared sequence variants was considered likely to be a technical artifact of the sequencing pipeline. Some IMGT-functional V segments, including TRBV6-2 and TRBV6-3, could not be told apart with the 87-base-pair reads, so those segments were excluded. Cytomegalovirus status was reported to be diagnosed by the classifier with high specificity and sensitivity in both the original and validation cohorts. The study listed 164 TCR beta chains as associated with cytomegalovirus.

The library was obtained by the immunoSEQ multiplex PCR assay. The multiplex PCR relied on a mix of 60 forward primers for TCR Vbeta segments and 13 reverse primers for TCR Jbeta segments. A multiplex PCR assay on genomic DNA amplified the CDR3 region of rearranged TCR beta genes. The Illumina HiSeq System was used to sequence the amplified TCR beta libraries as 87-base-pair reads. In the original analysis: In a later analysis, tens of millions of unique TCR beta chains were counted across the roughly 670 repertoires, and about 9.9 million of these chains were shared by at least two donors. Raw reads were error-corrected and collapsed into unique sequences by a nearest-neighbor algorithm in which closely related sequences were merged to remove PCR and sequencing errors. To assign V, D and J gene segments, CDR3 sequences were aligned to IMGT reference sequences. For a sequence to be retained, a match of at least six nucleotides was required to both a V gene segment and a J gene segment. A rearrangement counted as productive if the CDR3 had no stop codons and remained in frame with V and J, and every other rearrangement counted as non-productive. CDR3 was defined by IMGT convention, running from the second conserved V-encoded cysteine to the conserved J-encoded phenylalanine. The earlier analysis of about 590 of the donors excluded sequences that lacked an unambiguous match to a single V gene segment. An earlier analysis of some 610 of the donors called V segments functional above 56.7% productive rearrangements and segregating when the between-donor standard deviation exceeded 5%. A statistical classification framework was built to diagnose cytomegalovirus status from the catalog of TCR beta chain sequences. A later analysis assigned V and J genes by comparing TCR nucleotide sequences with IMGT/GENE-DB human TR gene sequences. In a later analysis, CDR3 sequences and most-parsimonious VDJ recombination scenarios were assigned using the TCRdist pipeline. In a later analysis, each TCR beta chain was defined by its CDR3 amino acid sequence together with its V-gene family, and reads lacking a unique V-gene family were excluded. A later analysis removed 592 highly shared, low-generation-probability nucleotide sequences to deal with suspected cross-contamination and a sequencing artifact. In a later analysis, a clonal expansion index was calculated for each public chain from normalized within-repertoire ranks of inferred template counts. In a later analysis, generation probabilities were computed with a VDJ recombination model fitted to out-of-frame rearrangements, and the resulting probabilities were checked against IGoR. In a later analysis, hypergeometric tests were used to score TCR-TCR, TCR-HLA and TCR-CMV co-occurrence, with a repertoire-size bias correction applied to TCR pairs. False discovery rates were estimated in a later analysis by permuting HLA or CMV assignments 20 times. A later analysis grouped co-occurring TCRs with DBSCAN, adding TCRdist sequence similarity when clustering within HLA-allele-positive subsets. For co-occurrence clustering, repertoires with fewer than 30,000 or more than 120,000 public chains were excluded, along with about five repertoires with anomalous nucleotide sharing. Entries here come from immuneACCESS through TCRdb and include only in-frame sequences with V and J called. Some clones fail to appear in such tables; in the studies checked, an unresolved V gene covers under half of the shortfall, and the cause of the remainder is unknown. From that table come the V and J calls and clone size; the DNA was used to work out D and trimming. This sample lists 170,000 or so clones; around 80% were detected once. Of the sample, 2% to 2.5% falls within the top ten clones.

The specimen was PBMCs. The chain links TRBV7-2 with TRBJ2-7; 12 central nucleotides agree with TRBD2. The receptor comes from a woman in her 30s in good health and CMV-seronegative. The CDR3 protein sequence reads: CASGRTSGEYEQYF. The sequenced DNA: TGTGCCAGCGGACGGACTAGCGGGGAATACGAGCAGTACTTC.